The T cell receptor beta chain under discussion was sequenced for a study of blood T cell repertoires in COVID-19. Study details: The cDNA or gDNA used as material had been derived from T cells, B-cell-depleted T cells, or PBMCs.

Germline V gives CDR1 SGHAT, CDR2 FQNNGV. Trimming at V came to 5 bases and at J to 2 bases, leaving 10 bases not matched to a gene. This CDR3 is built from 16 residues. In the source study's methods: Quantification of nucleated cells was approximated via reference gene primer amplification. Measured with immunoSEQ multiplex PCR; TCRdb has only the in-frame clones, and not every one. V and J calls and clone size come straight from that table; D and trimming were deduced from the DNA. This sample yields around 270,000 clones, of which approximately 85% are seen a single time; 3.5% to 4.5% belongs to the top ten.

What was sequenced was PBMCs or T cells enriched from blood (not recorded which). The source of this sequence is a woman aged 25 to 39 who had recovered from COVID-19. The V and J genes are TRBV11-2 and TRBJ2-3; 7 bases are a match to TRBD2. The CDR3 sequence: CASSPRGTTVTDTQYF. CDR3 in DNA: TGTGCCAGCAGCCCTAGAGGGACTACCGTCACAGATACGCAGTATTTT.